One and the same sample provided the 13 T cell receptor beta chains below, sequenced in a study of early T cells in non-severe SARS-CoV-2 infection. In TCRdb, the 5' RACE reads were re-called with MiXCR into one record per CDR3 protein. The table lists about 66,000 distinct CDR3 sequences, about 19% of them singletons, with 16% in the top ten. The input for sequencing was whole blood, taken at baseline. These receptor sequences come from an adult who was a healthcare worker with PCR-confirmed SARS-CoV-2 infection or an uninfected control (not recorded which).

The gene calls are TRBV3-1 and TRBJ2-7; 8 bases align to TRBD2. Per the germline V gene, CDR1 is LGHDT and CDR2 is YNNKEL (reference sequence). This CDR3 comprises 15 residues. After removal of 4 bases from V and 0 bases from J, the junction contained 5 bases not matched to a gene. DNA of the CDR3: TGTGCCAGCAGCCGTGCGGGAGGACGCTCCTACGAGCAGTACTTC. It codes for CASSRAGGRSYEQYF.

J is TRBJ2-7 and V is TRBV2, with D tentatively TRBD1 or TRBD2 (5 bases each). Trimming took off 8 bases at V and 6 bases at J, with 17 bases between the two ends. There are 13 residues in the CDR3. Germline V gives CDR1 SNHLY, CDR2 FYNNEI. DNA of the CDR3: TGTGCCAGCTCTGGGACGGTCCTTTTCGAGCAGTACTTC. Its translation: CASSGTVLFEQYF.

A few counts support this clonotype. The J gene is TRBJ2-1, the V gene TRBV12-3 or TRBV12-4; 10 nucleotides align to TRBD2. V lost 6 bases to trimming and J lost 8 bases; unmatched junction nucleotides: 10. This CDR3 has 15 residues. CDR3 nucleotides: TGTGCCAGCAGAACCTCTAGCGGGGGTGGATATGAGCAGTTCTTC. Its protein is CASRTSSGGGYEQFF.

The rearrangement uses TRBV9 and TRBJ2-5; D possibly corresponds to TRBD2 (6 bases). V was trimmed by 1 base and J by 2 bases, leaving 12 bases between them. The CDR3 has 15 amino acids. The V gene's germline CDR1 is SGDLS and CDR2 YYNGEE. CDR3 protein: CASSVSSGLQETQYF. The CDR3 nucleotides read TGTGCCAGCAGCGTAAGTAGCGGACTACAAGAGACCCAGTACTTC.

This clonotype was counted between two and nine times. CDR3 bases: TGTGCCTGGGACAGGGGGCAAGGCTATGGCTACACCTTC. Translated: CAWDRGQGYGYTF. The chain uses TRBV30 and TRBJ1-2, with 10 positions matching TRBD1. V lost 5 bases, J lost 4 bases, and 4 bases stayed unmatched. In germline, CDR1 is GTSNPN, CDR2 SVGIG (reference sequence). This CDR3 spans 13 amino acids. Full variable domain (outside the CDR3, taken from reference TRBV30 and TRBJ1-2): SQTIHQWPATLVQPVGSPLSLECTVEGTSNPNLYWYRQAAGRGLQLLFYSVGIGQISSEVPQNLSASRPQDRQFILSSKKLLLSDSGFYLCAWDRGQGYGYTFGSGTRLTVV.

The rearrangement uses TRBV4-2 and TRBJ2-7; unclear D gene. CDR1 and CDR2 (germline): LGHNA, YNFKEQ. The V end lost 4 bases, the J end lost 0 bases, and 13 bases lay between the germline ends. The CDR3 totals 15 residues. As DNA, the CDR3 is TGTGCCAGCAGCCGGGAACTTCCCACCTCCTACGAGCAGTACTTC. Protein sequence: CASSRELPTSYEQYF.

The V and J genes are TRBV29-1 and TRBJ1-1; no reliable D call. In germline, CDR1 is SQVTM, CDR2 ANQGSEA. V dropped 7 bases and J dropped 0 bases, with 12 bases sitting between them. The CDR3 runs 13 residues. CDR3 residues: CSGEQIVNTEAFF. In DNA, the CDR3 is TGCAGCGGCGAACAGATCGTGAACACTGAAGCTTTCTTT.

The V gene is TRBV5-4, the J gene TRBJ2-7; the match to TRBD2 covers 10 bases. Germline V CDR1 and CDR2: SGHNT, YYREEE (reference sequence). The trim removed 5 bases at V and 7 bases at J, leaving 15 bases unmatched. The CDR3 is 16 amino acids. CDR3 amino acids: CASSPFASGGQGEQYF. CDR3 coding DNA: TGTGCCAGCAGTCCCTTTGCTAGCGGGGGCCAGGGGGAGCAGTACTTC.

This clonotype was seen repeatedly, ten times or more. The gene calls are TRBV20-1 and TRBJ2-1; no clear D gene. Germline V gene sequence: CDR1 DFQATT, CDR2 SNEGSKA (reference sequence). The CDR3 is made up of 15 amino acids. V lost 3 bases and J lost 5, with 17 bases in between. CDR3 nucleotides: TGCAGTGCTAGTTTGACCCCGCAGACGAACAATGAGCAGTTCTTC. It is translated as CSASLTPQTNNEQFF.

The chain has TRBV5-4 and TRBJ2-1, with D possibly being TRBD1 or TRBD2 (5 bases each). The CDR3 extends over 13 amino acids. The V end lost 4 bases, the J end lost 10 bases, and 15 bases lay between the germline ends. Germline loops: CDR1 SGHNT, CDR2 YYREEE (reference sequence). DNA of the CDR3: TGTGCCAGCAGCCCCTGGGATGGGGACGAGCAGTTCTTC. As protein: CASSPWDGDEQFF.

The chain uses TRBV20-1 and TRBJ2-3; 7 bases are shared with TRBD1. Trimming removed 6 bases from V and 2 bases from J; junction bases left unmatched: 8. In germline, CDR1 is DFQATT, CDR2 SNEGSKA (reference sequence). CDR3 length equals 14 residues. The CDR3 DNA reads TGCAGTGCCCGAAAGGACAGGTTCACAGATACGCAGTATTTT. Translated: CSARKDRFTDTQYF.

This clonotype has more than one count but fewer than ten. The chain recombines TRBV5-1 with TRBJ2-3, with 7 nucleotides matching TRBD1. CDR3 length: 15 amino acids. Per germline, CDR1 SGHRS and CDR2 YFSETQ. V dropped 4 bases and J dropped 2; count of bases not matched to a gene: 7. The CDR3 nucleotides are TGCGCCAGCAGCAGAACAGGGGACCACACAGATACGCAGTATTTT. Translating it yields CASSRTGDHTDTQYF.

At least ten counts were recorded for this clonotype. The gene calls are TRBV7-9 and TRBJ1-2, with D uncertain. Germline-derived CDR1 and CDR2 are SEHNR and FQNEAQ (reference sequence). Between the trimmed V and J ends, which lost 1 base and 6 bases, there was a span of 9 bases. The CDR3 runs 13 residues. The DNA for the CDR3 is TGTGCCAGCAGCTTAGGAGGGCGGAATGGCTACACCTTC. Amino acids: CASSLGGRNGYTF.